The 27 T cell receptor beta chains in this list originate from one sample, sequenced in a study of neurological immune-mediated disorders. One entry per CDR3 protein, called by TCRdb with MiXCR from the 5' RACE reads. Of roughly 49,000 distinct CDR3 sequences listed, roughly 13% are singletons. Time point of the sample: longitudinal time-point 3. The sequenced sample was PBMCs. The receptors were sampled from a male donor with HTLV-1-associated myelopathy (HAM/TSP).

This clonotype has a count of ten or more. CDR3 sequence reads: CASIPTVTNYGYTF. The CDR3 region has the DNA TGTGCCAGCATCCCGACGGTGACTAACTATGGCTACACCTTC. The J gene is TRBJ1-2, the V gene TRBV7-2; no definite D call. V gave up 7 bases and J gave up 0 bases, with 12 bases separating them. CDR1 and CDR2 (germline): SGHTA, FQGNSA. The CDR3 extends over 14 amino acids.

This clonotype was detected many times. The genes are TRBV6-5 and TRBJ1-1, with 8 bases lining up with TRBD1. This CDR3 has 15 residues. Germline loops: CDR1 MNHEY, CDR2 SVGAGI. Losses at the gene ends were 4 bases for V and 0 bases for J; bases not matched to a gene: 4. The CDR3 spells CASSSQGALNTEAFF. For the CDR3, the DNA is TGTGCCAGCAGTTCTCAGGGGGCTTTGAACACTGAAGCTTTCTTT.

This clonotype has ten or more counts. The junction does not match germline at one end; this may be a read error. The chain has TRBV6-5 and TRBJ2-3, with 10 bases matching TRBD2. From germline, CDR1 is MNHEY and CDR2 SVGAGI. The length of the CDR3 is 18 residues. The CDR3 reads CASSRHLIAGGSTNTQYF. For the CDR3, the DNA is TGTGCCAGCAGTCGACATCTAATAGCGGGGGGAAGCACAAATACGCAGTATTTT.

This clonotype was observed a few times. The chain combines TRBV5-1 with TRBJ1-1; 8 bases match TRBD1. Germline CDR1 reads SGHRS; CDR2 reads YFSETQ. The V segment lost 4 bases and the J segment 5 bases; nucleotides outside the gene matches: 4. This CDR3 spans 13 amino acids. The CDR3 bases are TGCGCCAGCAGCATCAGGGGGCATACTGAAGCTTTCTTT. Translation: CASSIRGHTEAFF. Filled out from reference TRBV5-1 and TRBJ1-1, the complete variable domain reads KAGVTQTPRYLIKTRGQQVTLSCSPISGHRSVSWYQQTPGQGLQFLFEYFSETQRNKGNFPGRFSGRQFSNSRSEMNVSTLELGDSALYLCASSIRGHTEAFFGQGTRLTVV.

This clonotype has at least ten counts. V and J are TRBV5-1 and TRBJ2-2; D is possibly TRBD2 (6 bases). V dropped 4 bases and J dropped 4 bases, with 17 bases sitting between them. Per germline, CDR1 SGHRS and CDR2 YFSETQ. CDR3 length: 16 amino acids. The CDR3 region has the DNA TGCGCCAGCAGCCCCGGGACTTCCACCCGCACCGGGGAGCTGTTTTTT. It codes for CASSPGTSTRTGELFF.

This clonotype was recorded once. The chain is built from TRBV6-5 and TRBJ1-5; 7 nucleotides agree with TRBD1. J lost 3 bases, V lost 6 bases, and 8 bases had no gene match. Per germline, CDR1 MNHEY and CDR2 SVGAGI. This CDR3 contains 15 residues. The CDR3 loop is CASSLGQANNQPQHF. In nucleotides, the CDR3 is TGTGCCAGCAGCTTAGGACAGGCGAACAATCAGCCCCAGCATTTT.

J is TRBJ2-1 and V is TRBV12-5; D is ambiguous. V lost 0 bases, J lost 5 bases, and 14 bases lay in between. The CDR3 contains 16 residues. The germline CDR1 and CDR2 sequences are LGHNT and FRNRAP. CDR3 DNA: TGTGCTAGTGGTTTGGTACGTTTGGATTCTGACAATGAGCAGTTCTTC. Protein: CASGLVRLDSDNEQFF.

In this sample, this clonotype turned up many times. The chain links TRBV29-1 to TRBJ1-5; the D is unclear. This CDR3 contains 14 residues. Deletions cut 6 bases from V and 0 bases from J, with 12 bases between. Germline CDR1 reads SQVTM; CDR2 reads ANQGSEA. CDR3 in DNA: TGCAGCGTCCTGGACGGGAGTAGCAATCAGCCCCAGCATTTT. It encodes CSVLDGSSNQPQHF.

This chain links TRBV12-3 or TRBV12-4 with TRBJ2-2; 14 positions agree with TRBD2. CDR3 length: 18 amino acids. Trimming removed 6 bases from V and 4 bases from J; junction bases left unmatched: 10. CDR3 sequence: CASSPGLAGVASTGELFF. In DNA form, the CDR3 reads TGTGCCAGCAGCCCGGGACTAGCGGGGGTCGCGAGCACCGGGGAGCTGTTTTTT.

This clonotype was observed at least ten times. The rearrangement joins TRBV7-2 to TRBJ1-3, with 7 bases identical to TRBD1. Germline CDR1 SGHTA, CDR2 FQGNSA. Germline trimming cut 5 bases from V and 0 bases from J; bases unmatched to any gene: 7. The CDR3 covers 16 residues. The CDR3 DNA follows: TGTGCCAGCAGCGGCAACAGGGGAAACTCTGGAAACACCATATATTTT. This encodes CASSGNRGNSGNTIYF.

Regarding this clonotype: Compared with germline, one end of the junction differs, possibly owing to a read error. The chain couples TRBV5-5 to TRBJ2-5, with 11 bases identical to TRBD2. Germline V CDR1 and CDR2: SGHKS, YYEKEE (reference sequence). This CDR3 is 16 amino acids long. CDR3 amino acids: CASSRTSGGAQETRYF. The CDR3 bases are TGTGCCAGCAGTCGCACTAGCGGGGGAGCCCAAGAGACCCGGTACTTC.

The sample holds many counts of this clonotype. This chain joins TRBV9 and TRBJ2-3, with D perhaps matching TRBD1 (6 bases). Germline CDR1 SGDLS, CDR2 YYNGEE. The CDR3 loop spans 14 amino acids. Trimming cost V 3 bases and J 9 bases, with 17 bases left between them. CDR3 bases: TGTGCCAGCAGCGCCGGCCAGGGGCATTGGACGCAGTATTTT. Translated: CASSAGQGHWTQYF.

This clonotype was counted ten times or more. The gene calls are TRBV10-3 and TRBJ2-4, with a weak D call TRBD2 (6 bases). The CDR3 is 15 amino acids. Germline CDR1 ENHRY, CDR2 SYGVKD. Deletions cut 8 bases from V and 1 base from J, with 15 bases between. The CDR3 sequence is CAIAGNRGAKNIQYF. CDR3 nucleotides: TGTGCCATCGCGGGAAACCGGGGGGCCAAAAACATTCAGTACTTC.

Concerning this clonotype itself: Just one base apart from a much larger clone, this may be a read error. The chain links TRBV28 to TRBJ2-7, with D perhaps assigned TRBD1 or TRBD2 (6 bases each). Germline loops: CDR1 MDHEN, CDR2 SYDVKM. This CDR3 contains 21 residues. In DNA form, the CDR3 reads TGTGCCAGCAGTTTAATGGGGGGTTGGGCCTCACAGGGCCAGAGCTCCTACGAGCATTACTTC. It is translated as CASSLMGGWASQGQSSYEHYF.

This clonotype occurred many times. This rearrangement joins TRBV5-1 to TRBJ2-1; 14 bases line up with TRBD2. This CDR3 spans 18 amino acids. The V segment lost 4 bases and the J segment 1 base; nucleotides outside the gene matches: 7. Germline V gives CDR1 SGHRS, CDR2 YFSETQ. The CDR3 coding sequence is TGCGCCAGCAGCCCGGGACTAGCGGGGGCCCCTTCCTACAATGAGCAGTTCTTC. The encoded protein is CASSPGLAGAPSYNEQFF.

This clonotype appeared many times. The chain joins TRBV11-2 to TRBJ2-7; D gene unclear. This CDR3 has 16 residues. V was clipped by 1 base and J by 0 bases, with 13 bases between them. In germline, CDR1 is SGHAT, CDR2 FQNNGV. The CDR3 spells CASSLGVSLNSYEQYF. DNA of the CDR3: TGTGCCAGCAGCTTAGGTGTCAGCCTAAACTCCTACGAGCAGTACTTC.

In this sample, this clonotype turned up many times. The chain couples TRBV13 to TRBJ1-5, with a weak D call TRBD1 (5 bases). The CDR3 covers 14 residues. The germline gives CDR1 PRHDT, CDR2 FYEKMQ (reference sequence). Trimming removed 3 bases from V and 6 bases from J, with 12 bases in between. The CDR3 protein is CASSFGGVGQPQHF. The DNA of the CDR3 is TGTGCCAGCAGCTTTGGAGGGGTGGGTCAGCCCCAGCATTTT.

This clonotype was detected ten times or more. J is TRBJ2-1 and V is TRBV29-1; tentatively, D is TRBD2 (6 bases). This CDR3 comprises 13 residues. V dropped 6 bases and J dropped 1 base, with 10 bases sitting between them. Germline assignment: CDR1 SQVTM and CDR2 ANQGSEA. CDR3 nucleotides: TGCAGCGTCAGGGAGGCGTCCTACAATGAGCAGTTCTTC. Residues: CSVREASYNEQFF.

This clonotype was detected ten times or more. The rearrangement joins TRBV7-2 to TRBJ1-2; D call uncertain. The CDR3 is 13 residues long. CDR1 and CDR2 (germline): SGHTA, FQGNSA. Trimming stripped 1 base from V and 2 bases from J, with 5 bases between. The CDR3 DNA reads TGTGCCAGCAGCTTAGGGGTGAACTATGGCTACACCTTC. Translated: CASSLGVNYGYTF. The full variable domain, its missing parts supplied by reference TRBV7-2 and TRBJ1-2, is GAGVSQSPSNKVTEKGKDVELRCDPISGHTALYWYRQSLGQGLEFLIYFQGNSAPDKSGLPSDRFSAERTGGSVSTLTIQRTQQEDSAVYLCASSLGVNYGYTFGSGTRLTVV.

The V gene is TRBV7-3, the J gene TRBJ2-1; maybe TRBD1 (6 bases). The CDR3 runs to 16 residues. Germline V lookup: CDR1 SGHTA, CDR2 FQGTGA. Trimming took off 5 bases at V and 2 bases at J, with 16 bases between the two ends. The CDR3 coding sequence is TGTGCCAGCAGCCCCCAGGGGCGCCTCACCTACAATGAGCAGTTCTTC. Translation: CASSPQGRLTYNEQFF.

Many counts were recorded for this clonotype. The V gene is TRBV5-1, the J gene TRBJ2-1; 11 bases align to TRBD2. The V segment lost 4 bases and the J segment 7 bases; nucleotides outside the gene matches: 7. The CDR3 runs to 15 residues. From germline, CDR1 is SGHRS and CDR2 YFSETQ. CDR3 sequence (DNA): TGCGCCAGCAGCCTGGGTAGCGGGGGGGAAAATGAGCAGTTCTTC. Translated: CASSLGSGGENEQFF.

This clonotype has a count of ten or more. The CDR3 nucleotides are TGTGCCAGCGGTATAACAGGGGTGAGCTACGAGCAGTACTTC. This gives the protein CASGITGVSYEQYF. The rearrangement links TRBV7-9 to TRBJ2-7; 7 bases map to TRBD1. Germline V CDR1 and CDR2: SEHNR, FQNEAQ (reference sequence). The CDR3 consists of 14 residues. V lost 8 bases, J lost 3 bases, and 10 bases stayed unmatched.

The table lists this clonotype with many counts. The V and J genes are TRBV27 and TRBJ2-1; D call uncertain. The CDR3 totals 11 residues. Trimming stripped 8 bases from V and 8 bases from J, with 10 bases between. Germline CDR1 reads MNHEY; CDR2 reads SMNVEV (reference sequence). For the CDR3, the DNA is TGTGCCAGCGCTTTCCGTTATGAGCAGTTCTTC. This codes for CASAFRYEQFF.

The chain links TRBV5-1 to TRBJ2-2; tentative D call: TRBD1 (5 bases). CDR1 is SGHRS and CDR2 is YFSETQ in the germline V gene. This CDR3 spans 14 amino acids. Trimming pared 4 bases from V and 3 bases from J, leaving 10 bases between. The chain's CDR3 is CASSLDSYTGELFF. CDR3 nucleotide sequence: TGCGCCAGCAGCCTCGACAGCTACACCGGGGAGCTGTTTTTT.

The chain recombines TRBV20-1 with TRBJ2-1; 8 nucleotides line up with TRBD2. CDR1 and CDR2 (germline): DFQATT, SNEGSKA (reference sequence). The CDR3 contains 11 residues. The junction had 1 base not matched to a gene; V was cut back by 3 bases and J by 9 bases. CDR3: CSASGGGEQFF. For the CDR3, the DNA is TGCAGTGCTAGCGGGGGGGGTGAGCAGTTCTTC.

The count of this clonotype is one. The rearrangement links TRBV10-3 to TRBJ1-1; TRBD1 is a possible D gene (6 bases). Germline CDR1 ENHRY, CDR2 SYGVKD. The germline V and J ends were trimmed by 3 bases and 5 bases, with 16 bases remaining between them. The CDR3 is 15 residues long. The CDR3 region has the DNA TGTGCCATCAGTGACCAGAGGGGGATGGCGACTGAAGCTTTCTTT. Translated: CAISDQRGMATEAFF.

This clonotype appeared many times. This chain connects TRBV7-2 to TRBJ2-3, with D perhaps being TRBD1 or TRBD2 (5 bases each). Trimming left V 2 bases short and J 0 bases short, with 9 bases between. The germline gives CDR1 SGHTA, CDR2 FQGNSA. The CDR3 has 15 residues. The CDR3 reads CASSLPGLSTDTQYF. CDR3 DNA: TGTGCCAGCAGCTTACCGGGGCTTAGCACAGATACGCAGTATTTT. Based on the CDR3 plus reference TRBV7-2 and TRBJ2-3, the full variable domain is GAGVSQSPSNKVTEKGKDVELRCDPISGHTALYWYRQSLGQGLEFLIYFQGNSAPDKSGLPSDRFSAERTGGSVSTLTIQRTQQEDSAVYLCASSLPGLSTDTQYFGPGTRLTVL.